The 17 T cell receptor beta chains reported below all come from one sample, sequenced in a study of T cell clonality in common variable immunodeficiency. TCRdb keeps only in-frame clones here, not all; method: immunoSEQ multiplex PCR. Sampling found about 59,000 clones, none seen once. Sequences were obtained from peripheral blood mononuclear cells. These TCRs come from a person aged 18 to 75 in good health.

This clone occurred many times. The missing CDR3 end, 3 residues past where the read stops, is filled in from the germline J gene. This chain uses TRBV11-2 with TRBJ2-1; D is uncertain. Germline V gene lookup returns CDR1 SGHAT and CDR2 FQNNGV. The CDR3 is 13 residues long. The ends were cut back, 6 bases at V and 8 bases at J, with 14 bases in the middle. The CDR3 DNA, read in part, is TGTGCCAGCAGGACAATATTAGGAGATGAG. Amino acids: CASRTILGDE. The whole CDR3 reads CASRTILGDEQFF.

In its sample, this clone was seen many times. The CDR3 is cut off 3 residues early in the read; its end comes from the germline J gene. V usage is TRBV2 and J usage is TRBJ2-3, with D tentatively TRBD2 (7 bases). V lost 8 bases, J lost 3 bases, and 24 bases lay in between. The germline V gene has CDR1 SNHLY and CDR2 FYNNEI. The CDR3 totals 17 residues. This CDR3 reads CASAPARGRAKTDTQYF. The sequenced CDR3 bases are TGTGCCAGCGCCCCGGCTAGGGGGAGGGCCAAGACAGATACG. The full variable domain, in which reference TRBV2 and TRBJ2-3 provide the parts outside the CDR3, is EPEVTQTPSHQVTQMGQEVILRCVPISNHLYFYWYRQILGQKVEFLVSFYNNEISEKSEIFDDQFSVERPDGSNFTLKIRSTKLEDSAMYFCASAPARGRAKTDTQYFGPGTRLTVL.

This clone was seen repeatedly, ten times or more. The read gets to within 3 residues of the CDR3 end, and the germline J gene fills in the rest. The V call is TRBV29-1, the J call TRBJ2-1, with 13 bases lining up with TRBD2. Germline V gene lookup returns CDR1 SQVTM and CDR2 ANQGSEA. The length of the CDR3 is 13 residues. V was pared by 7 bases and J by 7 bases, with 4 bases of the junction left unmatched. Partial CDR3 DNA: TGCAGCGGGACTAGCGGGAGTTATAATGAG. Translating it yields CSGTSGSYNE. The entire CDR3 is CSGTSGSYNEQFF.

The sample holds many counts of this clone. Sequencing ends 3 residues short of the CDR3 end; the germline J gene provides the rest. V and J are TRBV18 and TRBJ2-7; D unresolved. Germline V gene sequence: CDR1 KGHSH, CDR2 LQKENI. V was trimmed by 0 bases and J by 3 bases, leaving 12 bases between them. This CDR3 has 15 amino acids. CDR3 DNA, as far as it was read: TGTGCCAGCTCACCACCGCAAGGCCGTGTCTACGAG. Translation: CASSPPQGRVYE. The CDR3, in full, reads CASSPPQGRVYEQYF.

This clone has a count of ten or more. The DNA read from the CDR3 is TGTGCCAGCAGCTTGGCCGTTGGCACAGATACG. It is translated as CASSLAVGTDT. The entire CDR3 reads CASSLAVGTDTQYF. The chain couples TRBV5-4 to TRBJ2-3; D is unclear. The read terminates 3 residues ahead of where the CDR3 ends, so the germline J gene completes it. Per germline, CDR1 SGHNT and CDR2 YYREEE (reference sequence). The CDR3 covers 14 residues. Trimming cost V 0 bases and J 1 base, with 6 bases left between them.

This clone was seen ten or more times. With the read ending 3 residues before the CDR3 end, the germline J gene is used to fill in that end. The chain couples TRBV19 to TRBJ1-5; no firm D call. Trimming pared 2 bases from V and 5 bases from J, leaving 4 bases between. CDR1 and CDR2 from the germline V gene are LNHDA and SQIVND (reference sequence). This CDR3 is 12 amino acids long. CDR3 DNA (partial): TGTGCCAGTAGTATAATAGATCAGCCC. Translation: CASSIIDQP. From start to end, the CDR3 is CASSIIDQPQHF.

There are many counts of this clone. The CDR3 end falls 3 residues outside the read, so it is completed with the germline J gene. J is TRBJ1-1 and V is TRBV7-2; D call uncertain. CDR1 is SGHTA and CDR2 is FQGNSA in the germline V gene. Trimming stripped 0 bases from V and 2 bases from J, with 10 bases between. This CDR3 comprises 15 residues. The sequenced CDR3 bases are TGTGCCAGCAGCTTAGCAATCTTCAGTAACACTGAA. It translates to CASSLAIFSNTE. The CDR3, in full, reads CASSLAIFSNTEAFF.

There are many counts of this clone. The read comes to an end 3 residues before the CDR3 does, leaving the germline J gene to fill in the end. The rearrangement uses TRBV5-1 and TRBJ1-6, with TRBD1 matching 7 bases. CDR3 length: 16 amino acids. V lost 4 bases to trimming and J lost 4 bases; unmatched junction nucleotides: 8. The germline V gene has CDR1 SGHRS and CDR2 YFSETQ. The part of the CDR3 DNA that was read is TGCGCCAGCAGCCTGACCGGGACAGTTTATAATTCACCC. Translating it yields CASSLTGTVYNSP. The full CDR3 sequence reads CASSLTGTVYNSPLHF.

This clone was counted many times. Read coverage stops 3 residues before the CDR3 terminus; the germline J gene supplies the remainder. The V call is TRBV5-1, the J call TRBJ1-2; perhaps TRBD1 as D (5 bases). This CDR3 is 13 amino acids long. The germline V gene has CDR1 SGHRS and CDR2 YFSETQ. The V end was cut by 4 bases, the J end by 3 bases, with 10 bases between. The CDR3 sequence is CASSTDRDYGYTF. The part of the CDR3 DNA that was read is TGCGCCAGCAGCACAGACAGAGACTATGGC.

Many counts were recorded for this clone. The read comes to an end 3 residues before the CDR3 does, leaving the germline J gene to fill in the end. This sequence joins TRBV10-1 and TRBJ2-2; 9 nucleotides line up with TRBD1. Trimming at V came to 8 bases and at J to 2 bases, leaving 3 bases not matched to a gene. Germline loops: CDR1 WNHNN, CDR2 SYGVQD (reference sequence). The CDR3 covers 14 residues. The sequenced part of the CDR3 DNA is TGCGCCAGCCGGGGACAGGGCAACACCGGGGAG. Residues: CASRGQGNTGE. The complete CDR3 protein is CASRGQGNTGELFF.

This clone was observed many times. The read is 3 residues too short to cover the CDR3 end, so that end is filled in from the germline J gene. The chain combines TRBV20-1 with TRBJ2-7, with unresolved D. The V gene lost 2 bases and the J gene lost 4 bases, with 6 bases spanning the gap. This CDR3 is 11 amino acids long. CDR1 and CDR2 (germline): DFQATT, SNEGSKA (reference sequence). This CDR3 is CSARFQYEQYF. Partial CDR3 DNA: TGCAGTGCTAGATTCCAGTACGAG.

This clone showed up many times. The observed sequence ends 3 residues before the CDR3 terminus, with the missing tail filled in from the germline J gene. The V and J genes are TRBV20-1 and TRBJ2-5; D is unresolved. V was pared by 6 bases and J by 5 bases, with 10 bases between. The CDR3 spans 11 residues. Germline CDR1 is DFQATT and CDR2 is SNEGSKA (reference sequence). The CDR3 protein is CSASPMETQYF. CDR3 DNA, as far as it was read: TGCAGTGCATCCCCTATGGAGACC.

This clone was seen many times. From the germline J gene comes the end of the CDR3, since the read stops 3 residues before it. The chain couples TRBV2 to TRBJ2-1; 11 bases line up with TRBD2. V gave up 6 bases and J gave up 4 bases; unmatched junction bases: 5. The CDR3 consists of 15 residues. Germline assignment: CDR1 SNHLY and CDR2 FYNNEI. CDR3 DNA, as far as it was read: TGTGCCAGCAGCAACCTAGCGGGAGGTTACAATGAG. This translates into CASSNLAGGYNE. The entire CDR3 sequence reads CASSNLAGGYNEQFF.

Many counts were recorded for this clone. The CDR3 is cut off 3 residues early in the read; its end comes from the germline J gene. The same CDR3 also results from other DNA sequences found in this sample. The chain combines TRBV20-1 with TRBJ1-6; 7 bases agree with TRBD1. The CDR3 loop spans 13 amino acids. Germline V gene sequence: CDR1 DFQATT, CDR2 SNEGSKA (reference sequence). V dropped 5 bases and J dropped 9; count of bases not matched to a gene: 7. This CDR3 is CSAEGTASSPLHF. The sequenced part of the CDR3 DNA is TGCAGTGCTGAAGGGACAGCCAGTTCACCC.

This clone was seen many times. The read finishes 3 residues shy of the CDR3 end, and the germline J gene is used to complete it. The chain has TRBV5-1 and TRBJ2-2; tentative D call: TRBD2 (6 bases). Trimming stripped 0 bases from V and 4 bases from J, with 13 bases between. The CDR3 runs 16 residues. Germline-derived CDR1 and CDR2 are SGHRS and YFSETQ. CDR3 residues: CASSLGLVGITGELFF. The DNA read from the CDR3 is TGCGCCAGCAGCTTGGGACTAGTGGGAATCACCGGGGAG.

The sample holds many counts of this clone. With the read ending 3 residues before the CDR3 end, the germline J gene is used to fill in that end. This chain links TRBV11-2 with TRBJ2-3, with D possibly matching TRBD1 (5 bases). Trimming pared 1 base from V and 1 base from J, leaving 9 bases between. In germline, CDR1 is SGHAT, CDR2 FQNNGV. The CDR3 has 15 amino acids. The CDR3 loop reads CASSLGRAGTDTQYF. CDR3 DNA, as far as it was read: TGTGCCAGCAGCTTAGGCAGGGCTGGCACAGATACG.

Ten or more counts support this clone. The read comes to an end 3 residues before the CDR3 does, leaving the germline J gene to fill in the end. V usage is TRBV5-1 and J usage is TRBJ2-1; D is unclear. Trimming stripped 4 bases from V and 4 bases from J, with 9 bases between. Germline CDR1 reads SGHRS; CDR2 reads YFSETQ. The CDR3 spans 13 residues. CDR3 sequence reads: CASSLEIYNEQFF. The covered CDR3 bases are TGCGCCAGCAGCCTAGAGATTTACAATGAG.